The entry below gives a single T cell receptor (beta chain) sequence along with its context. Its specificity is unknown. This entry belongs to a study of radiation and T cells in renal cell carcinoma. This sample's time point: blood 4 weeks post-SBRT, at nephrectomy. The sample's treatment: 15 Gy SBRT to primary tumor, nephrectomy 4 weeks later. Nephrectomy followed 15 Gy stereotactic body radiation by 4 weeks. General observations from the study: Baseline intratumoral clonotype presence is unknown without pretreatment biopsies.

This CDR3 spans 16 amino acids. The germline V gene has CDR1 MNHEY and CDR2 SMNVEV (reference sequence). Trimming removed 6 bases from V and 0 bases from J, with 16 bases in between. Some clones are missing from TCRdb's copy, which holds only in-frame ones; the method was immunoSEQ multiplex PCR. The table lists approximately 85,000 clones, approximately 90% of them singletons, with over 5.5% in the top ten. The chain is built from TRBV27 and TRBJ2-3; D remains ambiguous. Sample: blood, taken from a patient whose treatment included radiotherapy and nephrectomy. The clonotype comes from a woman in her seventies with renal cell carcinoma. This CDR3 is CASSATGSFSTDTQYF. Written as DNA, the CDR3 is TGTGCCAGCAGCGCCACCGGTAGTTTTAGCACAGATACGCAGTATTTT.